The sequence of this TCR beta chain was determined in a study of T cell responses to AZD1222 COVID-19 vaccine. On the study more broadly: Timing groups of about 4 and about 12 weeks for second doses were pooled.

TCRdb keeps only in-frame clones here, not all; method: immunoSEQ multiplex PCR. The sample lists tens of thousands of clones, 65% to 85% occurring once. Germline V lookup: CDR1 LNHNV, CDR2 YYDKDF (reference sequence). Trimming shortened V by 0 bases and J by 0 bases, and 6 bases separated the two germline ends. The CDR3 runs to 15 residues. Overall study results and limits: Only a handful of AZD1222 recipients, several in all, had baseline seropositivity.

In the case of this clone: No antigen is known for it.

J is TRBJ1-5 and V is TRBV15, with no clear D. The specimen comprised peripheral blood, sampled on day 0 of AZD1222 vaccination. The sequence was collected from an adult in good health. CDR3 DNA sequence: TGTGCCACCAGCAGAGATCACAGTAGCAATCAGCCCCAGCATTTT. Translated: CATSRDHSSNQPQHF.